The source of this T cell receptor beta chain is a study of shared clonotypes between healthy human individuals. Overall study context: Per donor, three plates held CD4 naive cells, three held CD4 memory, two held CD8 naive and one held CD8 memory.

CDR3 size: 14 residues. The V gene lost 6 bases and the J gene lost 5 bases, with 16 bases spanning the gap. In germline, CDR1 is SQVTM, CDR2 ANQGSEA. Findings and limits, study-wide: Compared with memory subsets, naive subsets generally had larger estimated richness. The low donor count limited represented genetic and exposure-history diversity.

Naive CD8 isolation took CD45RO-negative cells positively selected for CCR7 and excluded terminally differentiated effector memory CD45RA+ cells. Clones were sequenced by immunoSEQ multiplex PCR, and TCRdb holds only the in-frame ones, with some missing. This table holds about 2.1 million clones, 93% found once. About this clone: Its specificity is unknown.

The chain combines TRBV29-1 with TRBJ2-2, with no clear D. What was sequenced was naive CD8+ T cells from PBMCs. This receptor was obtained from a man in his late teens or twenties in good health. Some clones in this sample may be carry-over from other donors' samples. CDR3 sequence: CSVRSDDGTGELFF. The CDR3 bases are TGCAGCGTAAGATCGGATGATGGGACCGGGGAGCTGTTTTTT.